These 26 T cell receptor beta chains were sequenced from one sample in a study of blood T cell repertoires in COVID-19. Produced via immunoSEQ multiplex PCR; TCRdb's table is partial and in-frame only. The profile shows under 250,000 clones, around nine tenths of them singletons. Sequencing was done on a sample of PBMCs or T cells enriched from blood (not recorded which). The receptors originated from a woman aged 40 to 50 who had been exposed to COVID-19.

This clone was picked up a small number of times. The J gene is TRBJ2-6, the V gene TRBV11-1, with D perhaps matching TRBD1 (5 bases). This CDR3 region has 15 residues. Germline CDR1 reads SGHAT; CDR2 reads FQDESV (reference sequence). Trimming removed 8 bases at V and 0 bases at J, with 11 bases between. In nucleotides, the CDR3 is TGTGCCAGCTATGGGGCCAACTCTGGGGCCAACGTCCTGACTTTC. Translating it yields CASYGANSGANVLTF.

Regarding this clone: Other DNA variants within this sample encode the same CDR3. The V and J genes are TRBV30 and TRBJ1-2; 8 bases line up with TRBD1. V lost 4 bases and J lost 0; bases outside the gene matches: 1. The CDR3 consists of 13 residues. CDR1 GTSNPN and CDR2 SVGIG come from the germline V gene (reference sequence). CDR3 bases: TGTGCCTGGAACAGGGGGGCTAACTATGGCTACACCTTC. As protein: CAWNRGANYGYTF. The whole variable domain, filled in from reference TRBV30 and TRBJ1-2, reads SQTIHQWPATLVQPVGSPLSLECTVEGTSNPNLYWYRQAAGRGLQLLFYSVGIGQISSEVPQNLSASRPQDRQFILSSKKLLLSDSGFYLCAWNRGANYGYTFGSGTRLTVV.

The gene calls are TRBV7-9 and TRBJ1-2; no firm D call. This CDR3 comprises 16 residues. The germline V and J ends were trimmed by 2 bases and 0 bases, with 13 bases remaining between them. CDR1 SEHNR and CDR2 FQNEAQ come from the germline V gene (reference sequence). The chain's CDR3 is CASSLLVTGSNYGYTF. The CDR3 bases are TGTGCCAGCAGCTTATTGGTTACGGGATCTAACTATGGCTACACCTTC.

This clone was detected only once. The chain links TRBV7-9 to TRBJ1-4, with D tentatively TRBD1 (5 bases). CDR3 length equals 14 residues. Germline V gene lookup returns CDR1 SEHNR and CDR2 FQNEAQ (reference sequence). With 5 bases removed from V and 3 bases from J, the gap between germline ends came to 10 bases. The CDR3 is CASSHDRANEKLFF. CDR3 sequence (DNA): TGTGCCAGCAGCCACGACAGAGCTAATGAAAAACTGTTTTTT.

This clone was counted a few times. The rearrangement links TRBV24-1 to TRBJ2-1; 7 nucleotides line up with TRBD2. Germline CDR1 is KGHDR and CDR2 is SFDVKD. Losses at the gene ends were 1 base for V and 2 bases for J; bases not matched to a gene: 4. This CDR3 contains 16 residues. The DNA for the CDR3 is TGTGCCACCAGTGATTTTGCGGCGGGAGCCTACAATGAGCAGTTCTTC. Amino acid sequence: CATSDFAAGAYNEQFF.

The chain recombines TRBV24-1 with TRBJ2-7, with 7 bases identical to TRBD1. Germline assignment: CDR1 KGHDR and CDR2 SFDVKD. CDR3 length equals 15 residues. J lost 5 bases, V lost 2 bases, and 8 bases had no gene match. CDR3 coding DNA: TGTGCCACCAGTGATTCGGGCTCAGGGACAGACGAGCAGTACTTC. Translating gives CATSDSGSGTDEQYF.

This clone was recorded a few times. The chain combines TRBV7-6 with TRBJ2-7; possibly TRBD1 for D (5 bases). The V and J ends lost 1 base and 6 bases respectively, with 16 bases between them. Germline lookup yields CDR1 SGHVS and CDR2 FNYEAQ. The CDR3 runs 15 residues. The CDR3 nucleotides read TGTGCCAGCAGCTTAGGGGCAGGGTTGAGGTGCGAGCAGTACTTC. This translates into CASSLGAGLRCEQYF.

The chain's CDR3 is CASSSRTGEGTDTQYF. The CDR3 DNA reads TGTGCCAGCAGCTCCCGGACAGGGGAAGGCACAGATACGCAGTATTTT. The chain combines TRBV7-2 with TRBJ2-3, with TRBD1 identical over 9 bases. Germline lookup yields CDR1 SGHTA and CDR2 FQGNSA. CDR3 length: 16 residues. The ends lost 4 bases at V and 1 base at J; junction bases unmatched: 6.

This chain joins TRBV3-1 (or the pseudogene TRBV3-2) and TRBJ1-3; D uncertain. Looked up from germline, CDR1 is LGHDT and CDR2 is YNNKEL (reference sequence). This CDR3 is built from 19 residues. The V and J ends lost 0 bases and 0 bases respectively, with 18 bases between them. The CDR3 DNA follows: TGTGCCAGCAGCCAAGATCTATGGGGAGTAGCCAACTCTGGAAACACCATATATTTT. It translates to CASSQDLWGVANSGNTIYF.

The chain employs TRBV7-3 and TRBJ2-7; 9 nucleotides line up with TRBD1. Germline loops: CDR1 SGHTA, CDR2 FQGTGA. The CDR3 contains 13 residues. Unmatched junction bases numbered 6, after V lost 5 bases and J lost 7 bases. The CDR3 sequence: CASSQPGTGEQYF. The CDR3 DNA reads as TGTGCCAGCAGCCAACCCGGGACAGGGGAGCAGTACTTC. Looking up the rest from reference TRBV7-3 and TRBJ2-7 gives the full variable domain: GAGVSQTPSNKVTEKGKYVELRCDPISGHTALYWYRQSLGQGPEFLIYFQGTGAADDSGLPNDRFFAVRPEGSVSTLKIQRTERGDSAVYLCASSQPGTGEQYFGPGTRLTVT.

This clone was observed a single time. The J gene is TRBJ2-3, the V gene TRBV19; 8 bases line up with TRBD2. The CDR3 extends over 16 amino acids. The V gene end was trimmed by 0 bases and the J gene end by 2 bases; junction bases not matched to a gene: 4. The germline CDR1 and CDR2 sequences are LNHDA and SQIVND (reference sequence). CDR3 in amino acids: CASSIEASGLTDTQYF. CDR3 nucleotide sequence: TGTGCCAGTAGTATAGAGGCTAGCGGGCTCACAGATACGCAGTATTTT.

V is TRBV7-9 and J is TRBJ1-1; D gene uncertain. V dropped 1 base and J dropped 6 bases, with 12 bases sitting between them. CDR1 and CDR2 from the germline V gene are SEHNR and FQNEAQ (reference sequence). CDR3 length equals 14 residues. CDR3 DNA sequence: TGTGCCAGCAGCTTAGTGAAGTCGGTAGCTGAAGCTTTCTTT. Translated, it gives CASSLVKSVAEAFF.

The chain joins TRBV6-5 to TRBJ1-6; the D is unclear. CDR3 length: 14 amino acids. V was trimmed by 3 bases and J by 6 bases, leaving 9 bases between them. The V gene's germline CDR1 is MNHEY and CDR2 SVGAGI. The chain's CDR3 is CASSYGPTNSPLHF. The CDR3 bases are TGTGCCAGCAGTTATGGGCCGACTAATTCACCCCTCCACTTT.

The chain has TRBV7-2 and TRBJ2-7; 8 nucleotides align to TRBD2. Trimming took 5 bases from V and 3 from J; bases not matched to a gene: 9. This CDR3 comprises 15 residues. Per germline, CDR1 SGHTA and CDR2 FQGNSA. CDR3 amino acids: CASSGRTGGVYEQYF. The DNA of the CDR3 is TGTGCCAGCAGCGGGAGGACGGGGGGGGTCTACGAGCAGTACTTC. The full variable domain, in which reference TRBV7-2 and TRBJ2-7 provide the parts outside the CDR3, is GAGVSQSPSNKVTEKGKDVELRCDPISGHTALYWYRQSLGQGLEFLIYFQGNSAPDKSGLPSDRFSAERTGGSVSTLTIQRTQQEDSAVYLCASSGRTGGVYEQYFGPGTRLTVT.

The CDR3 DNA reads as TGTGCCAGCAGCGTAAAGTTGACAGCTTCTAGCGGGAAGGGATACGAGCAGTACGTC. Amino acids: CASSVKLTASSGKGYEQYV. V usage is TRBV9 and J usage is TRBJ2-7; 9 bases are a match to TRBD2. The length of the CDR3 is 19 residues. The junction had 18 bases not matched to a gene; V was cut back by 1 base and J by 4 bases. Germline loops: CDR1 SGDLS, CDR2 YYNGEE.

This clone was detected only once. The chain joins TRBV18 to TRBJ1-2, with 9 bases fitting TRBD1. The CDR3 extends over 15 amino acids. Trimming at V came to 4 bases and at J to 6 bases, leaving 9 bases not matched to a gene. Germline V gene sequence: CDR1 KGHSH, CDR2 LQKENI. CDR3 DNA: TGTGCCAGCTCACTAACACAGGGGGCGATTGATGGCTACACCTTC. The encoded protein is CASSLTQGAIDGYTF.

The chain joins TRBV7-2 to TRBJ2-5; D might be TRBD2 (6 bases). The germline V and J ends were trimmed by 5 bases and 0 bases, with 13 bases remaining between them. This CDR3 has 15 residues. The germline gives CDR1 SGHTA, CDR2 FQGNSA. As DNA, the CDR3 is TGTGCCAGCAGCCAAATTACTAGCTACCAAGAGACCCAGTACTTC. Its protein is CASSQITSYQETQYF. The variable domain in full, completed from reference TRBV7-2 and TRBJ2-5, reads GAGVSQSPSNKVTEKGKDVELRCDPISGHTALYWYRQSLGQGLEFLIYFQGNSAPDKSGLPSDRFSAERTGGSVSTLTIQRTQQEDSAVYLCASSQITSYQETQYFGPGTRLLVL.

The CDR3 loop is CASSYDREEETQYF. The CDR3 DNA reads TGTGCCAGCAGTTACGACAGGGAGGAAGAGACCCAGTACTTC. The chain recombines TRBV7-2 with TRBJ2-5; D may be TRBD1 (7 bases). The CDR3 loop spans 14 amino acids. Deletions cut 6 bases from V and 3 bases from J, with 14 bases between. Germline assignment: CDR1 SGHTA and CDR2 FQGNSA.

The chain couples TRBV6-2 or TRBV6-3 to TRBJ2-4, with 8 bases matching TRBD2. The germline V gene encodes CDR1 MNHEY and CDR2 SVGEGT. The junction had 7 bases not matched to a gene; V was cut back by 5 bases and J by 1 base. This CDR3 is built from 16 residues. CDR3 amino acids: CASSTGLASAKNIQYF. The CDR3 DNA reads TGTGCCAGCAGTACAGGACTAGCCTCGGCCAAAAACATTCAGTACTTC.

CDR3 amino acids: CAWSPGEGYEQYV. For the CDR3, the DNA is TGTGCCTGGAGCCCAGGGGAGGGTTACGAGCAGTACGTC. The V gene is TRBV30, the J gene TRBJ2-7; a weak D match, TRBD2 (7 bases). The ends were cut back, 3 bases at V and 4 bases at J, with 13 bases in the middle. The germline CDR1 and CDR2 sequences are GTSNPN and SVGIG (reference sequence). CDR3 length equals 13 residues.

The chain combines TRBV6-2 or TRBV6-3 with TRBJ2-7; 7 bases fit TRBD2. Germline V lookup: CDR1 MNHEY, CDR2 SVGEGT. The length of the CDR3 is 14 residues. V trimming: 2 bases; J trimming: 1 base; junction bases outside the gene matches: 2. CDR3 sequence (DNA): TGTGCCAGCAGTTACGGGACTACTTCCTACGAGCAGTACGTC. Translated, it gives CASSYGTTSYEQYV.

Worth noting for this clone: Other nucleotide sequences in the sample specify the same CDR3. The chain has TRBV3-1 (or the pseudogene TRBV3-2) and TRBJ1-2; tentatively, D is TRBD1 (5 bases). Per the germline V gene, CDR1 is LGHDT and CDR2 is YNNKEL (reference sequence). The CDR3 has 13 residues. The V gene lost 0 bases and the J gene lost 4 bases, with 6 bases spanning the gap. The CDR3, as DNA: TGTGCCAGCAGCCAAGATACAGGCTATGGCTACACCTTC. This encodes CASSQDTGYGYTF.

The table lists this clone with a few counts. The V gene is TRBV29-1, the J gene TRBJ2-5, with D perhaps matching TRBD2 (6 bases). CDR1 and CDR2 (germline): SQVTM, ANQGSEA. The CDR3 loop spans 13 amino acids. V lost 2 bases and J 7 bases, leaving 14 bases between the germline ends. CDR3 sequence reads: CSVEIRAGGTQYF. CDR3 DNA: TGCAGCGTTGAAATCAGGGCCGGGGGGACCCAGTACTTC. Full variable domain (outside the CDR3, taken from reference TRBV29-1 and TRBJ2-5): SAVISQKPSRDICQRGTSLTIQCQVDSQVTMMFWYRQQPGQSLTLIATANQGSEATYESGFVIDKFPISRPNLTFSTLTVSNMSPEDSSIYLCSVEIRAGGTQYFGPGTRLLVL.

The rearrangement uses TRBV11-3 and TRBJ2-1; D is possibly TRBD1 (6 bases). CDR1 is SGHNT, CDR2 YENEEA, per germline. This CDR3 spans 14 amino acids. V dropped 5 bases and J dropped 7 bases, with 15 bases sitting between them. The CDR3, as DNA: TGTGCCAGCAGCCGGGACATTTTAAGGAATGAGCAGTTCTTC. It translates to CASSRDILRNEQFF.

This sequence joins TRBV7-8 and TRBJ2-7; 11 bases are shared with TRBD1. Germline CDR1 and CDR2: SGHVS and FQNEAQ. The length of the CDR3 is 15 residues. The V gene end was trimmed by 5 bases and the J gene end by 1 base; junction bases not matched to a gene: 4. Written as DNA, the CDR3 is TGTGCCAGCAGCAGGGACAGGGGGGTATCCTACGAGCAGTACGTC. Protein: CASSRDRGVSYEQYV.

This chain uses TRBV6-4 with TRBJ2-2; 7 bases line up with TRBD2. Germline V gene lookup returns CDR1 MRHNA and CDR2 SNTAGT. Losses at the gene ends were 4 bases for V and 5 bases for J; bases not matched to a gene: 10. The CDR3 covers 16 residues. CDR3 nucleotide sequence: TGTGCCAGCAGTGGGGCCTTTCCACTAGCGACCGGGGAGCTGTTTTTT. Amino acid sequence: CASSGAFPLATGELFF.